This section outlines one T cell receptor (beta chain) sequence together with its context. This sample was included in a study of blood T cells in healthy people across ages. Looking at the study overall: With template switching, about one barcoded beta molecule was captured per two T cells.

Primed by a sample-barcoded 5' primer and a J-beta primer mix, a second PCR proceeded for about 7 to 11 cycles. TCRdb redid the calling of the 5' RACE reads with MiXCR, one entry per CDR3 protein. The sample includes some 710,000 distinct CDR3 sequences, 22% seen only once; the top ten take less than 25%. The receptor was isolated from a man aged 70 or older in good health. The sequencing input was blood.

CDR3 nucleotide sequence: TGTGCCAGCAGATCCCTTGACCAGACTTCTAACTATGGCTACACCTTC. Amino acids: CASRSLDQTSNYGYTF. This sequence joins TRBV7-9 and TRBJ1-2; D gene ambiguous. Germline lookup yields CDR1 SEHNR and CDR2 FQNEAQ (reference sequence). CDR3 length equals 16 residues. The germline V and J ends were trimmed by 6 bases and 0 bases, with 17 bases remaining between them.